This T cell receptor beta chain was sequenced for a study of a mutant IDH1 vaccine in newly diagnosed glioma. In the study overall: The initiation of vaccination occurred 4-6 weeks after radiotherapy alone, or with temozolomide cycles. Treatment recipients were about 62% male and around 40% female, and their mean age was roughly 40 years. Previous care, which was radiotherapy, temozolomide, or both, most often involved both. V12 corresponded to week 35 and V13 to week 47.

Sequencing was performed with immunoSEQ multiplex PCR; in TCRdb, only in-frame clones are kept and a portion is missing. The top ten hold 3.5% to 4% of the sample, which has about 67,000 clones, 83% seen once. This clone showed up just once. The antigen is unknown. The V end lost 7 bases, the J end lost 0 bases, and 6 bases lay between the germline ends. The CDR3 consists of 12 residues. Germline V gene lookup returns CDR1 MNHEY and CDR2 SVGAGI. The time point here: week 47, end of study. The study gave 300 ug of mutant IDH1 20-mer peptide per vaccine dose, with topical imiquimod. The clonotype was recovered from a man aged 30 to 45 with glioma. V usage is TRBV6-5 and J usage is TRBJ1-1; D not resolved. The sample consisted of PBMCs, taken from a glioma patient whose treatment included an IDH1 peptide vaccine. The CDR3 nucleotides are TGTGCCAGCAACATCATGAACACTGAAGCTTTCTTT. Translating gives CASNIMNTEAFF.